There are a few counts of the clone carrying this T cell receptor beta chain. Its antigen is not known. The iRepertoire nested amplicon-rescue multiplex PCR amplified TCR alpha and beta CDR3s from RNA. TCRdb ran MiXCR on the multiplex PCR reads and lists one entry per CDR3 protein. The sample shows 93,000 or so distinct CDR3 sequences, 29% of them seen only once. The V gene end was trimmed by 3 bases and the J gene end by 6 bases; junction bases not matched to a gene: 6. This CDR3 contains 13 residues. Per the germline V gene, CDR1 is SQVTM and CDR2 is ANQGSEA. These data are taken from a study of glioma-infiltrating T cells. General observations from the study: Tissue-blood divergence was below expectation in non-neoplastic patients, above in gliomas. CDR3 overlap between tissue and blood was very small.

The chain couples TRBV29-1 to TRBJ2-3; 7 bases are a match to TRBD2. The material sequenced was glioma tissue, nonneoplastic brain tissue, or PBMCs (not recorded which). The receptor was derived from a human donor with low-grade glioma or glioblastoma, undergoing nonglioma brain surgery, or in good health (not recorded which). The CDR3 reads CSVEWQGGDTQYF. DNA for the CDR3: TGCAGCGTTGAGTGGCAGGGAGGGGATACGCAGTATTTT.